These T cell receptor beta chains were read from a single sample in a study of blood T cell repertoires in COVID-19. Libraries were prepared by immunoSEQ multiplex PCR; TCRdb keeps only in-frame clonotypes and omits some of them. The sample carries fewer than 350,000 clones, 70% to 90% recorded once. The sample consisted of PBMCs or T cells enriched from blood (not recorded which). These receptors were taken from a man between 25 and 39 years old who had recovered from COVID-19. CDR3s include the opening cysteine and the closing phenylalanine or tryptophan. D genes are given only for firm matches. Only part of the rows carry a size: once, few, many, or a class if the clone is expanded.

V: TRBV25-1
D: .
size: .
J: TRBJ1-1
length: 16
CDR3: CASSEVSGTGNTEAFF
DNA: TGTGCCAGCAGTGAAGTTAGTGGGACTGGGAACACTGAAGCTTTCTTT

V: TRBV7-2
D: TRBD2
size: .
J: TRBJ2-7
length: 15
CDR3: CASSQGTSGTYEQYF
DNA: TGTGCCAGCAGCCAAGGGACTAGCGGAACCTACGAGCAGTACTTC

V: TRBV5-4
D: TRBD1
size: .
J: TRBJ1-1
length: 14
CDR3: CASSPGGRITEAFF
DNA: TGTGCCAGCAGTCCAGGGGGGCGGATCACTGAAGCTTTCTTT

V: TRBV6-5
D: .
size: .
J: TRBJ2-3
length: 15
CDR3: CALGRGIPSTDTQYF
DNA: TGTGCTTTAGGTCGGGGGATCCCTAGCACAGATACGCAGTATTTT

V: TRBV11-2
D: TRBD1
size: once
J: TRBJ1-5
length: 14
CDR3: CASSSGGSNQPQHF
DNA: TGTGCCAGCAGCTCAGGGGGAAGCAATCAGCCCCAGCATTTT

V: TRBV9
D: .
size: .
J: TRBJ1-1
length: 13
CDR3: CASSVEMGAEAFF
DNA: TGTGCCAGCAGCGTAGAGATGGGGGCAGAGGCTTTCTTT

V: TRBV7-2
D: TRBD1
size: .
J: TRBJ2-1
length: 14
CDR3: CASSADRGLGEQFF
DNA: TGTGCCAGCAGCGCGGACAGGGGGCTTGGTGAGCAGTTCTTC

V: TRBV30
D: .
size: once
J: TRBJ1-6
length: 18
CDR3: CAWRAVFSLGVGNSPLHF
DNA: TGTGCCTGGAGAGCAGTCTTTTCTTTGGGAGTAGGGAATTCACCCCTCCACTTT

V: TRBV6-5
D: TRBD2
size: once
J: TRBJ2-7
length: 15
CDR3: CASQIKAGVIYEQYF
DNA: TGTGCCAGCCAGATAAAAGCGGGGGTGATCTACGAGCAGTACTTC

V: TRBV12-5
D: TRBD2
size: few
J: TRBJ2-3
length: 19
CDR3: CASGLAGVGLAGRGDTQYF
DNA: TGTGCTAGTGGTTTAGCTGGGGTGGGACTAGCGGGTCGTGGAGATACGCAGTATTTT

V: TRBV18
D: .
size: few
J: TRBJ1-4
length: 15
CDR3: CASSPGGTTNEKLFF
DNA: TGTGCCAGCTCACCGGGGGGGACAACTAATGAAAAACTGTTTTTT

V: TRBV5-5
D: .
size: once
J: TRBJ2-1
length: 16
CDR3: CASSLTAGSSYNEQFF
DNA: TGTGCCAGCAGCTTGACGGCGGGAAGCTCCTACAATGAGCAGTTCTTC

V: TRBV28
D: .
size: .
J: TRBJ1-4
length: 15
CDR3: CASSFGQAINEKLFF
DNA: TGTGCCAGCAGTTTTGGTCAGGCCATAAATGAAAAACTGTTTTTT

V: TRBV9
D: .
size: .
J: TRBJ1-5
length: 13
CDR3: CASSPDRNQPQHF
DNA: TGTGCCAGCAGCCCAGACAGGAATCAGCCCCAGCATTTT

V: TRBV7-2
D: .
size: .
J: TRBJ1-1
length: 13
CDR3: CASSTLQGAEAFF
DNA: TGTGCCAGCAGCACACTACAGGGTGCTGAAGCTTTCTTT

V: TRBV19
D: .
size: .
J: TRBJ1-1
length: 14
CDR3: CASRLAGRFTEAFF
DNA: TGTGCCAGTAGATTAGCCGGCCGATTCACTGAAGCTTTCTTT

V: TRBV29-1
D: .
size: .
J: TRBJ1-1
length: 14
CDR3: CSVDPTAANTEAFF
DNA: TGCAGCGTTGACCCAACAGCTGCTAACACTGAAGCTTTCTTT

V: TRBV9
D: TRBD1
size: .
J: TRBJ1-1
length: 16
CDR3: CASSAGTAFSNTEAFF
DNA: TGTGCCAGCAGCGCCGGGACAGCATTTTCGAACACTGAAGCTTTCTTT

V: TRBV19
D: TRBD1
size: once
J: TRBJ2-5
length: 13
CDR3: CASSGQGAETQYF
DNA: TGTGCCAGTTCTGGACAGGGGGCTGAGACCCAGTACTTC

V: TRBV5-6
D: TRBD1
size: .
J: TRBJ2-2
length: 16
CDR3: CASSSRDRGGTGELFF
DNA: TGTGCCAGCAGTTCCCGGGACAGGGGAGGGACCGGGGAGCTGTTTTTT

V: TRBV10-3
D: .
size: .
J: TRBJ1-2
length: 13
CDR3: CAISGGANYGYTF
DNA: TGTGCCATCAGCGGCGGCGCTAACTATGGCTACACCTTC

V: TRBV30
D: .
size: .
J: TRBJ2-1
length: 13
CDR3: CAWSRGFPPEQFF
DNA: TGTGCCTGGAGTAGGGGTTTCCCCCCTGAGCAGTTCTTC

V: TRBV24-1
D: TRBD1
size: .
J: TRBJ1-2
length: 16
CDR3: CATSEHWGQGPEGYTF
DNA: TGTGCCACCAGTGAACACTGGGGACAGGGGCCAGAAGGCTACACCTTC

V: TRBV5-6
D: .
size: .
J: TRBJ2-2
length: 15
CDR3: CASSDLGGDTGELFF
DNA: TGTGCCAGCAGCGACCTGGGCGGGGACACCGGGGAGCTGTTTTTT

V: TRBV6-5
D: .
size: .
J: TRBJ1-5
length: 11
CDR3: CASREAFPQHF
DNA: TGTGCCAGCAGGGAGGCGTTCCCCCAGCATTTT

V: TRBV2
D: .
size: .
J: TRBJ1-6
length: 15
CDR3: CASSEYSSYNSPLHF
DNA: TGTGCCAGCAGTGAATACAGCTCCTATAATTCACCCCTCCACTTT

V: TRBV9
D: .
size: .
J: TRBJ2-6
length: 17
CDR3: CASSDSGSTSGANVLTF
DNA: TGTGCCAGCAGCGACTCCGGGTCCACATCTGGGGCCAACGTCCTGACTTTC

V: TRBV24-1
D: TRBD1
size: .
J: TRBJ2-2
length: 14
CDR3: CLSGDRGHTGELFF
DNA: TGTCTCTCTGGAGACAGGGGTCACACCGGGGAGCTGTTTTTT

V: TRBV6-6
D: .
size: .
J: TRBJ2-1
length: 14
CDR3: CASSYSGGRGEQFF
DNA: TGTGCCAGCAGTTACTCCGGGGGGCGAGGGGAGCAGTTCTTC

V: TRBV12-3/TRBV12-4
D: TRBD1
size: .
J: TRBJ1-1
length: 13
CDR3: CASSARQGGKAFF
DNA: TGTGCCAGCAGTGCCCGACAGGGGGGTAAAGCTTTCTTT

V: TRBV19
D: TRBD1
size: .
J: TRBJ1-4
length: 15
CDR3: CASTSKGASNEKLFF
DNA: TGTGCCAGTACCTCGAAGGGGGCTTCTAATGAAAAACTGTTTTTT

V: TRBV7-9
D: .
size: .
J: TRBJ2-3
length: 13
CDR3: CASSFGALDTQYF
DNA: TGTGCCAGCAGCTTTGGGGCCCTCGATACGCAGTATTTT

V: TRBV23-1
D: .
size: .
J: TRBJ1-1
length: 18
CDR3: CASIPQDGEGPPRTEAFF
DNA: TGCGCCAGCATTCCTCAGGACGGAGAGGGTCCCCCGAGGACTGAAGCTTTCTTT

V: TRBV5-1
D: TRBD1
size: few
J: TRBJ2-7
length: 14
CDR3: CASSPGQGAHEQYF
DNA: TGCGCCAGCAGCCCCGGACAGGGGGCTCACGAGCAGTACTTC

V: TRBV7-9
D: TRBD1
size: .
J: TRBJ1-1
length: 14
CDR3: CASSLQGGNTEAFF
DNA: TGTGCCAGCAGCCTACAGGGGGGGAACACTGAAGCTTTCTTT

V: TRBV6-5
D: .
size: many
J: TRBJ1-5
length: 15
CDR3: CASSYSDTAGQPQHF
DNA: TGTGCCAGCAGTTACTCCGACACGGCGGGGCAGCCCCAGCATTTT

V: TRBV23-1
D: .
size: .
J: TRBJ2-5
length: 11
CDR3: CASSQDKTQYF
DNA: TGCGCCAGCAGTCAAGACAAGACCCAGTACTTC

V: TRBV20-1
D: .
size: .
J: TRBJ2-1
length: 11
CDR3: CSASLQGAQFF
DNA: TGCAGTGCTAGTCTGCAGGGCGCGCAGTTCTTC